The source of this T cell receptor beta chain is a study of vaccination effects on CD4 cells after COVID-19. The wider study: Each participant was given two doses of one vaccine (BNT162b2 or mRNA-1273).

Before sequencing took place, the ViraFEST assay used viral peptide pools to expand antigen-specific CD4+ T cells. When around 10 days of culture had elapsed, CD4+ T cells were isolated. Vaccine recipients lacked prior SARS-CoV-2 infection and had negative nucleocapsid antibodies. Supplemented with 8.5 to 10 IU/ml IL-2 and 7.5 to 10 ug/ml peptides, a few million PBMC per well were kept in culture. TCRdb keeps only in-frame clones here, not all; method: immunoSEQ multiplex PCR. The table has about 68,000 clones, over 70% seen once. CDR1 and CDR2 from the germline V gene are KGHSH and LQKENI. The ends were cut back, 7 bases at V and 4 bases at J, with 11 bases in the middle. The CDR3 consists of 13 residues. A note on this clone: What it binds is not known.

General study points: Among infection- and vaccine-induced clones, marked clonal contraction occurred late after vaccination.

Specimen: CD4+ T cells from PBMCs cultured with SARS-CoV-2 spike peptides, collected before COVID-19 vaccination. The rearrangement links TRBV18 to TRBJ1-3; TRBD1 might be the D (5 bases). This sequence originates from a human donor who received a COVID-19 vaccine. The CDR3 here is CASFGAGGNTIYF. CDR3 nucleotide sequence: TGTGCCAGCTTCGGGGCTGGCGGAAACACCATATATTTT.